This T cell receptor beta chain was sequenced for a study of response to subunit inactivated influenza vaccine. The sample holds a few counts of this clonotype. Antigen unknown. Via MiXCR, TCRdb re-called the RT-PCR reads, giving one row per CDR3 protein. The sample holds more than 550,000 distinct CDR3 sequences, 10% to 12% seen once. Study-wide findings and caveats: Authors suggested that a seasonal influenza vaccination recruits few new T cells each time.

Another study also made use of these data, one on T cells expressing NK-cell markers. According to that study: For TCR beta, cDNA was produced by 5'RACE template switching with UMIs. The same clonotypes also predominated in the CD3+CD56-NKG2C+ fraction of a few donors.

Sequenced material: PBMCs from blood, taken on the day of vaccination. The TCR sequence derives from a man aged 50-59 years who received an inactivated influenza vaccine.

DNA for the CDR3: TGTGCCAGCCCGAAGATGGGCAAAAACATTCAGTACTTC. It yields the protein CASPKMGKNIQYF. The V and J genes are TRBV11-2 and TRBJ2-4, with no clear D. CDR1 is SGHAT, CDR2 FQNNGV, per germline. Trimming left V 8 bases short and J 3 bases short, with 11 bases between. The CDR3 is 13 residues long.